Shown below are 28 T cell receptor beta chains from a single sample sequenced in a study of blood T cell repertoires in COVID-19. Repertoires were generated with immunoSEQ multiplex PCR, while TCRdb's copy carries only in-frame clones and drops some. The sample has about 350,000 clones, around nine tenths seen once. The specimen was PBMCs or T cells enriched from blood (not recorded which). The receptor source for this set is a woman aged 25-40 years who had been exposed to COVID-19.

The DNA for the CDR3 is TGTGCCAGCAGCTCACTGGGTAGCGGGAGTACAGATACGCAGTATTTT. Amino acids: CASSSLGSGSTDTQYF. The genes are TRBV7-3 and TRBJ2-3; 9 nucleotides match TRBD2. CDR3 length equals 16 residues. V was clipped by 4 bases and J by 3 bases; unmatched bases: 8. Germline loops: CDR1 SGHTA, CDR2 FQGTGA.

CDR3 nucleotides: TGTGCCAGCTCAAGAACAGGGGGCGGCAATCAGCCCCAGCATTTT. This sequence encodes CASSRTGGGNQPQHF. This chain uses TRBV18 with TRBJ1-5; TRBD1 agrees at 9 bases. The V and J ends lost 5 bases and 2 bases, in that order; junction bases with no gene match: 4. CDR1 and CDR2 (germline): KGHSH, LQKENI. This CDR3 has 15 amino acids.

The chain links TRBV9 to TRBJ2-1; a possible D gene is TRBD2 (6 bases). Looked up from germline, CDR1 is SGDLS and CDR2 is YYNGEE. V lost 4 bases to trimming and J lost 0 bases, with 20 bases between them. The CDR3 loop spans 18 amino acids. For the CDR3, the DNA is TGTGCCAGCAGCCCCCCTGGGGGGATTTTAGGCTCCTACAATGAGCAGTTCTTC. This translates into CASSPPGGILGSYNEQFF.

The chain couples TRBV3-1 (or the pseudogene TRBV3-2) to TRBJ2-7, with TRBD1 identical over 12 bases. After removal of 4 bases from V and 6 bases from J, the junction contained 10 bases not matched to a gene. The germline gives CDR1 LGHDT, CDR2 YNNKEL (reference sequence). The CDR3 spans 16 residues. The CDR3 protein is CASSLRPGQGAAEQYF. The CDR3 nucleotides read TGTGCCAGCAGCCTCAGACCGGGACAGGGGGCCGCCGAGCAGTACTTC.

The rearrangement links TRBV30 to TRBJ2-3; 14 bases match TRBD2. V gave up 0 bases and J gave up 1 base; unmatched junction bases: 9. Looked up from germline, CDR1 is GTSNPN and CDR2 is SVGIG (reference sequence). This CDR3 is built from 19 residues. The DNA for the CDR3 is TGTGCCTGGAGTGTACTTCGGACTAGCGGGGGGTTCGGCACAGATACGCAGTATTTT. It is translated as CAWSVLRTSGGFGTDTQYF.

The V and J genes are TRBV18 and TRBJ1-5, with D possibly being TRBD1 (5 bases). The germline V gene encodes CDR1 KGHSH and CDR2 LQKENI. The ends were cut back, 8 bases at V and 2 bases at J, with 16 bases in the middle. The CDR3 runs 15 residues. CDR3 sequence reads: CASARVQAGNQPQHF. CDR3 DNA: TGTGCCAGCGCCCGGGTACAGGCTGGCAATCAGCCCCAGCATTTT.

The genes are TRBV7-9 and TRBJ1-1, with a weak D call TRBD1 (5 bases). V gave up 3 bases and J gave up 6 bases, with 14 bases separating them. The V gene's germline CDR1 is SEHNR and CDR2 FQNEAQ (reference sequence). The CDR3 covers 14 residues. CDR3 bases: TGTGCCAGCAGCTTGGGGCAGAGCCTTCCTGAAGCTTTCTTT. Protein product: CASSLGQSLPEAFF.

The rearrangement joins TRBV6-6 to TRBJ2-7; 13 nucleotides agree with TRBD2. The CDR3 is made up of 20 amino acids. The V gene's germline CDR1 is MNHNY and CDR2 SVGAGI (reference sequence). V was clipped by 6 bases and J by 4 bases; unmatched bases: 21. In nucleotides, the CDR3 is TGTGCCAGCAGCCCCCTTGCCCGACTAGCGGGAGGTGCCCGGGGTTACGAGCAGTACTTC. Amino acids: CASSPLARLAGGARGYEQYF.

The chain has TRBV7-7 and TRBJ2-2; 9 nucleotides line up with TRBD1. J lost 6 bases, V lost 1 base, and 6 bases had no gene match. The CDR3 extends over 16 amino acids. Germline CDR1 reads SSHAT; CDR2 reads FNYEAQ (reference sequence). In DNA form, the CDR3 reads TGTGCCAGCAGCTTAGTCTCGGGACAGGGATCCGGGGAGCTGTTTTTT. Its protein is CASSLVSGQGSGELFF. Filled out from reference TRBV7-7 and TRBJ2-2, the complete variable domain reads GAGVSQSPRYKVTKRGQDVTLRCDPISSHATLYWYQQALGQGPEFLTYFNYEAQPDKSGLPSDRFSAERPEGSISTLTIQRTEQRDSAMYRCASSLVSGQGSGELFFGEGSRLTVL.

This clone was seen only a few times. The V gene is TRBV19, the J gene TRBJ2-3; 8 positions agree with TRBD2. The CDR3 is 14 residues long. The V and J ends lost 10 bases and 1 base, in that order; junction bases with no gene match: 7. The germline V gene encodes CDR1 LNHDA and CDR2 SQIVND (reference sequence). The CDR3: CATRGREGTDTQYF. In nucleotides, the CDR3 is TGTGCCACAAGAGGGCGGGAGGGCACAGATACGCAGTATTTT.

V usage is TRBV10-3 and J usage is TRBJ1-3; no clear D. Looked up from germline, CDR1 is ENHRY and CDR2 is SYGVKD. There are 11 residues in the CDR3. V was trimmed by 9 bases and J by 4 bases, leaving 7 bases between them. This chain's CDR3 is CAMAEGNTIYF. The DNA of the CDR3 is TGTGCCATGGCGGAGGGAAACACCATATATTTT.

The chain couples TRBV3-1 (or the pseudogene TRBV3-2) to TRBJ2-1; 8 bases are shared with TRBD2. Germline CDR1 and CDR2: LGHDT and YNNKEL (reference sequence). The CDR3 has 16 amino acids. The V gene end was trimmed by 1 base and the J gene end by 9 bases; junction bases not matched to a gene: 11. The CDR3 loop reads CASSQGGTRVLGEQFF. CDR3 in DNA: TGTGCCAGCAGCCAAGGGGGGACTAGGGTTTTGGGTGAGCAGTTCTTC.

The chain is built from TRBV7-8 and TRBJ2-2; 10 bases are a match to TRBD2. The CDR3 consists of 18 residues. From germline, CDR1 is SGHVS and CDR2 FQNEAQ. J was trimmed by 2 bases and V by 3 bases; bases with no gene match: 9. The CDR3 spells CASSFHVGTSANTGELFF. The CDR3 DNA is TGTGCCAGCAGCTTCCACGTGGGGACTAGCGCTAACACCGGGGAGCTGTTTTTT.

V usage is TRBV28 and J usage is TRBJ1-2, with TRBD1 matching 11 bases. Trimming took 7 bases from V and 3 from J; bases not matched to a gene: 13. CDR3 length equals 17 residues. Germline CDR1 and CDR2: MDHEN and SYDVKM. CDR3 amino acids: CASTATDGTGGDYGYTF. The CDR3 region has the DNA TGTGCCAGCACAGCGACTGACGGGACAGGGGGGGACTATGGCTACACCTTC.

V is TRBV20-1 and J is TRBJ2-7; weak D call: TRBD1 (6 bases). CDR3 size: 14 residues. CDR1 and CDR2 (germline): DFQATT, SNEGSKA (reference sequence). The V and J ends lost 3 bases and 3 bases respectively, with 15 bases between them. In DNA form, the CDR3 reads TGCAGTGCTAGTGGATCGCAGGGGTTCTACGAGCAGTACTTC. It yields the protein CSASGSQGFYEQYF.

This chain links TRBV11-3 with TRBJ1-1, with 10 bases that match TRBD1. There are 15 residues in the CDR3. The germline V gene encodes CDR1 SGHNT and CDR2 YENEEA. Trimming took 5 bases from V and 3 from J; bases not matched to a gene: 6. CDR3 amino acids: CASSPGQGFDTEAFF. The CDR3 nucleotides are TGTGCCAGCAGCCCGGGACAGGGGTTTGACACTGAAGCTTTCTTT.

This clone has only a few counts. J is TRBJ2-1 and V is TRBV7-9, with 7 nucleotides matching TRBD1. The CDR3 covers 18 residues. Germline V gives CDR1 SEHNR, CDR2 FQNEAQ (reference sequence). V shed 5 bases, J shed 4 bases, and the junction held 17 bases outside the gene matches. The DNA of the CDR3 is TGTGCCAGCAGCCCGACCCGACAGGGACCTTCGGGATACAATGAGCAGTTCTTC. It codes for CASSPTRQGPSGYNEQFF.

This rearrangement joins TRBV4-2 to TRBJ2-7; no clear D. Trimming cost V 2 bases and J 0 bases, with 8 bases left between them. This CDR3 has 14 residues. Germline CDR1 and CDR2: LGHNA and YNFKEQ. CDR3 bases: TGTGCCAGCAGCCAATCATTGAGCTCCTACGAGCAGTACTTC. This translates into CASSQSLSSYEQYF.

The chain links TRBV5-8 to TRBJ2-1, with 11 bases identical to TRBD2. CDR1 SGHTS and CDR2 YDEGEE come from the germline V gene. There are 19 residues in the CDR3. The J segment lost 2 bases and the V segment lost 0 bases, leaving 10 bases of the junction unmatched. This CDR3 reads CASSLATTSGSWAYNEQFF. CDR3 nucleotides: TGTGCCAGCAGCTTGGCCACCACTAGCGGGAGCTGGGCCTACAATGAGCAGTTCTTC.

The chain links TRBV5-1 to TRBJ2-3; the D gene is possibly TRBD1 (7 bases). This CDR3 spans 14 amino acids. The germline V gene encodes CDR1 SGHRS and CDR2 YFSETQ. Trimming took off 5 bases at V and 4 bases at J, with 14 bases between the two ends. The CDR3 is CASRLDRDSDTQYF. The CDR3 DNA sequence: TGCGCCAGCAGACTCGACAGGGACTCAGATACGCAGTATTTT.

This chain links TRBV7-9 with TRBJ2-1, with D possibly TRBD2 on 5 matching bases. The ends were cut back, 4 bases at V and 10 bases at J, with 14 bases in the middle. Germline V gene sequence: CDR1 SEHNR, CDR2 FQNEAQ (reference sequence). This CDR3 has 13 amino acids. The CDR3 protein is CASSWTGSQEQFF. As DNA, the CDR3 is TGTGCCAGCAGCTGGACTGGCTCTCAGGAGCAGTTCTTC.

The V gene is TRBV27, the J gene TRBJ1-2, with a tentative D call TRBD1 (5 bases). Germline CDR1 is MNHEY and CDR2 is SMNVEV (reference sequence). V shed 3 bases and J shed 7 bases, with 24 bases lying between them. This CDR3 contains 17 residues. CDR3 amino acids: CASSFPAPRDGGSGYTF. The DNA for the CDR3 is TGTGCCAGCAGTTTTCCCGCCCCCCGGGACGGGGGAAGTGGCTACACCTTC.

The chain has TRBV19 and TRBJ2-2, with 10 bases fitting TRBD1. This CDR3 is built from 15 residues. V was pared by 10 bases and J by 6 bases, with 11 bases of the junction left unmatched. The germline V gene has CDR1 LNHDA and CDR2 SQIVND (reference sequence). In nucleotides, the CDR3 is TGTGCCATTTGGCTCGGGACAGGGGAACCCGGGGAGCTGTTTTTT. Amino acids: CAIWLGTGEPGELFF.

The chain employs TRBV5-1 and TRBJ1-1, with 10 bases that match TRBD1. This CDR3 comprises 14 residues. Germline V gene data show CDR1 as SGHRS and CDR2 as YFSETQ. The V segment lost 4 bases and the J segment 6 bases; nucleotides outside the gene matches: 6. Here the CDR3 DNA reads TGCGCCAGCAGCACCGGACAGGGGGTGTCTGAAGCTTTCTTT. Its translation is CASSTGQGVSEAFF.

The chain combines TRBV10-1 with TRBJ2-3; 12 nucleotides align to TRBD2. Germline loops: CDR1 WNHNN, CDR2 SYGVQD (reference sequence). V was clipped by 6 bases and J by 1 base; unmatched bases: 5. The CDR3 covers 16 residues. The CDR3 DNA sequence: TGCGCCAGCAGCGGACTAGCGGGACTCGGCACAGATACGCAGTATTTT. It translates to CASSGLAGLGTDTQYF.

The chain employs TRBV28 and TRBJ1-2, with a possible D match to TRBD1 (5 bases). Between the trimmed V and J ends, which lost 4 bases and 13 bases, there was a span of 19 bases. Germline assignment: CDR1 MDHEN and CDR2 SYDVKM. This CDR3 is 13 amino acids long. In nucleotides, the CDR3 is TGTGCCAGCAGTTCCAGCCGACAGCCCTGGCTCACCTTC. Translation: CASSSSRQPWLTF.

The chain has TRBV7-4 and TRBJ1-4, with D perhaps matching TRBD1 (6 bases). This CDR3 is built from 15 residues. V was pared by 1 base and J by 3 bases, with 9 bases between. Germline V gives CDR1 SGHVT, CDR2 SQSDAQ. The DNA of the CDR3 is TGTGCCAGCAGCTTAGTGCAGGGGCCTAATGAAAAACTGTTTTTT. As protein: CASSLVQGPNEKLFF.

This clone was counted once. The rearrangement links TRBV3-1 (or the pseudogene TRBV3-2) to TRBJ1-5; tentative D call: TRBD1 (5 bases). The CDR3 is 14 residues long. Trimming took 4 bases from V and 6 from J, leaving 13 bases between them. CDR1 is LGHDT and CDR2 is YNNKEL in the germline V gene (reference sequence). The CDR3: CASSPHPGIQPQHF. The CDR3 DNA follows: TGTGCCAGCAGCCCTCACCCAGGGATTCAGCCCCAGCATTTT.